This T cell receptor beta chain was observed in a study of identifying expanded T cells in peripheral blood. Healthy donors had no documented immune events, such as infections, while sampled. In regard to this clone: Its antigen is unidentified.

V lost 7 bases and J lost 2, with 13 bases in between. The germline V gene encodes CDR1 SGHTA and CDR2 FQGNSA. The CDR3 extends over 14 amino acids. Study-level points and caveats: Approximately 1.2 clones differed between technical replicates, versus 16.4 and 19 over time. Approximately two-week clone count variance significantly increased as total template count grew.

The method was immunoSEQ multiplex PCR; TCRdb's version includes in-frame clones alone and lacks a portion of them. The sample records some 75,000 clones, approximately 87% being singletons. The chain has TRBV7-2 and TRBJ2-3; D not certain. Sequencing used blood. The sequence came from a person aged 18-70 years in good health. CDR3 region: CASTPLRNTDTQYF. CDR3 nucleotides: TGTGCCAGCACCCCTTTGCGGAACACAGATACGCAGTATTTT.